These 7 T cell receptor beta chains share one sample of origin, sequenced in a study of beta chain features in type 1 diabetes. Expressed TCRB transcripts were sequenced, since all the RNA that had been isolated was reverse transcribed. Data came from immunoSEQ multiplex PCR; TCRdb stores just in-frame clones and leaves some out. The repertoire has under 90,000 clones, around a third of them found once; the top ten carry 0.45% to 0.55%. Sequencing was carried out using stem cell memory CD4+ T cells from blood. These receptors all come from a woman between 18 and 29 years old in good health.

The chain links TRBV11-2 to TRBJ1-2, with 9 nucleotides matching TRBD1. Germline values: CDR1 SGHAT, CDR2 FQNNGV. V lost 5 bases, J lost 8 bases, and 3 bases stayed unmatched. The CDR3 has 12 residues. The CDR3 protein is CASSRTGEGYTF. In nucleotides, the CDR3 is TGTGCCAGCAGCCGGACAGGGGAGGGCTACACCTTC.

The chain's CDR3 is CASSRDRHTEAFF. The DNA of the CDR3 is TGTGCCAGCAGCCGGGACAGACACACTGAAGCTTTCTTT. The V gene is TRBV6-5, the J gene TRBJ1-1, with 7 bases lining up with TRBD1. Germline CDR1 and CDR2: MNHEY and SVGAGI. V trimming: 6 bases; J trimming: 3 bases; junction bases outside the gene matches: 4. The CDR3 has 13 residues.

The chain combines TRBV2 with TRBJ2-4; the D gene is possibly TRBD1 (5 bases). This CDR3 region has 18 residues. Germline-derived CDR1 and CDR2 are SNHLY and FYNNEI. V lost 1 base and J lost 0, with 16 bases in between. This CDR3 is CASSEEGKLKLAKNIQYF. CDR3 sequence (DNA): TGTGCCAGCAGTGAAGAGGGGAAGCTGAAACTAGCCAAAAACATTCAGTACTTC.

The V and J genes are TRBV18 and TRBJ1-1; no firm D call. Germline V gives CDR1 KGHSH, CDR2 LQKENI. This CDR3 contains 14 residues. V gave up 3 bases and J gave up 1 base, with 9 bases separating them. The CDR3 loop reads CASSPVGGNTEAFF. The CDR3 nucleotides read TGTGCCAGCTCACCGGTTGGCGGGAACACTGAAGCTTTCTTT.

This clone was seen a handful of times. The chain has TRBV5-1 and TRBJ2-7; 7 positions match TRBD1. Germline assignment: CDR1 SGHRS and CDR2 YFSETQ. Losses at the gene ends were 4 bases for V and 2 bases for J; bases not matched to a gene: 9. The CDR3 covers 15 residues. CDR3 nucleotides: TGCGCCAGCAGCCCTGACAGGGTTTCACCCTACGAGCAGTACTTC. Its translation: CASSPDRVSPYEQYF. Filled out from reference TRBV5-1 and TRBJ2-7, the complete variable domain reads KAGVTQTPRYLIKTRGQQVTLSCSPISGHRSVSWYQQTPGQGLQFLFEYFSETQRNKGNFPGRFSGRQFSNSRSEMNVSTLELGDSALYLCASSPDRVSPYEQYFGPGTRLTVT.

This chain uses TRBV2 with TRBJ1-2, with 9 bases that match TRBD1. J lost 2 bases, V lost 3 bases, and 1 base had no gene match. Germline loops: CDR1 SNHLY, CDR2 FYNNEI. CDR3 size: 14 residues. CDR3 amino acids: CASSDGQGNYGYTF. The CDR3 nucleotides read TGTGCCAGCAGTGACGGACAGGGGAACTATGGCTACACCTTC.

This clone is a singleton in its sample. The chain combines TRBV6-6 with TRBJ1-2; maybe TRBD1 (6 bases). CDR1 and CDR2 from the germline V gene are MNHNY and SVGAGI (reference sequence). The CDR3 extends over 13 amino acids. The ends were cut back, 6 bases at V and 4 bases at J, with 12 bases in the middle. The CDR3 region has the DNA TGTGCCAGCAGCTTAGGGGGAAGCTATGGCTACACCTTC. It yields the protein CASSLGGSYGYTF.